The next 21 T cell receptor beta chains were all read from a single sample in a study of tumor and adjacent non-tumor tissue in lung cancer. TCRbeta libraries were built with three rounds of nested PCR, modified from ARM-PCR. TCRdb independently ran MiXCR on the multiplex PCR reads; one entry per CDR3 protein. The sample contains 90,000 to 110,000 distinct CDR3 sequences, 62% of which appear only once. This sample's RNA came from whole unsorted tissue. The normal lung tissue was taken more than 3 cm from the tumor edge. The sequencing sample was made of distant non-tumor lung tissue. The origin of the receptors is a man aged 60 to 75 with non-small cell lung cancer.

Of note for this clonotype: The germline gene is not matched at one end of the junction; a read error may be the cause. CDR3 amino acids: CASRPCRDTVSTDTQYF. The CDR3 DNA reads TGTGCCAGCAGGCCATGCCGGGATACGGTGAGCACAGATACGCAGTATTTC. The genes are TRBV6-6 and TRBJ2-3, with D possibly TRBD2 on 5 matching bases. Germline assignment: CDR1 MNHNY and CDR2 SVGAGI (reference sequence). The CDR3 has 17 residues.

This clonotype has ten or more counts. This chain uses TRBV29-1 with TRBJ2-5; TRBD1 aligns across 7 bases. Per the germline V gene, CDR1 is SQVTM and CDR2 is ANQGSEA. The CDR3 runs 12 residues. Unmatched junction bases numbered 4, after V lost 7 bases and J lost 2 bases. The CDR3 nucleotides are TGCAGCGGGACAGGTCGTCAAGAGACCCAGTACTTC. This translates into CSGTGRQETQYF.

Turning to this clonotype: This sequence may be a read error, since a much larger clone differs from it by one base. V is TRBV5-1 and J is TRBJ2-2, with D tentatively TRBD1 or TRBD2 (6 bases each). V lost 5 bases, J lost 2 bases, and 16 bases lay in between. CDR3 length: 16 residues. Germline-derived CDR1 and CDR2 are SGHRS and YFSETQ. As DNA, the CDR3 is TGCGCCAGCAGACCAACCGGGGGCTCCAACACCGGGGAGCTGTTTTTT. It is translated as CASRPTGGSNTGELFF.

Note on this clonotype: Since the CDR3 does not end with the conserved phenylalanine or tryptophan, this likely comes from a read error. No DNA is shown, since the ends of the CDR3 on it are uncertain; the CDR3 is the one TCRdb lists. The chain is built from TRBV4-1 and TRBJ2-7; the table's D call of TRBD1 was not tested on the DNA. Germline V lookup: CDR1 MGHRA, CDR2 YSYEKL. The CDR3 extends over 15 residues, inclusive of both ends. CDR3 loop: CASSQGSGSSYEQYY.

The J gene is TRBJ1-6, the V gene TRBV4-2; 8 bases fit TRBD1. Germline trimming cut 9 bases from V and 7 bases from J; bases unmatched to any gene: 14. This CDR3 spans 16 amino acids. Germline CDR1 and CDR2: LGHNA and YNFKEQ. In DNA form, the CDR3 reads TGTGCCAGTTGCCAAGACTGGACAGGGACAAATTCACCCCTCCACTTT. It specifies CASCQDWTGTNSPLHF.

The chain couples TRBV20-1 to TRBJ2-2; tentative D call: TRBD2 (6 bases). The V gene lost 3 bases and the J gene lost 4 bases, with 15 bases spanning the gap. Germline V CDR1 and CDR2: DFQATT, SNEGSKA (reference sequence). The CDR3 runs 15 residues. CDR3 in DNA: TGCAGTGCTAGTACTGGCAGGGAGGCCACCGGGGAGCTGTTTTTT. Translation: CSASTGREATGELFF.

This clonotype was observed a handful of times. This may be a read error: a much more frequent sequence differs by one nucleotide. The J gene is TRBJ2-5, the V gene TRBV11-2; D not resolved. CDR1 and CDR2 (germline): SGHAT, FQNNGV. This CDR3 comprises 11 residues. The CDR3 spells CVSSSDETQYF. In DNA, the CDR3 is TGTGTCAGCAGCTCAGACGAGACCCAGTACTTC.

In regard to this clonotype: One base away lies a much larger clone, so this may be a sequencing read error. No conserved phenylalanine or tryptophan ends this CDR3, so it is likely a read error. The chain couples TRBV7-9 to TRBJ1-1; no reliable D call. Trimming shortened V by 2 bases and J by 1 base, and 20 bases separated the two germline ends. This CDR3 contains 18 residues. The germline CDR1 and CDR2 sequences are SEHNR and FQNEAQ (reference sequence). In DNA, the CDR3 is TGTGCCAGCAGCTTACACGAACTAGGCCCGATAAAGAACACTGAAGCTTTCATT. This codes for CASSLHELGPIKNTEAFI.

This clonotype came up many times. V and J are TRBV12-3 or TRBV12-4 and TRBJ2-7; D gene uncertain. V shed 5 bases and J shed 6 bases, with 14 bases lying between them. This CDR3 spans 13 amino acids. CDR3 amino acids: CASSPTSLTEQYF. CDR3 coding DNA: TGTGCCAGCAGTCCCACTTCACTAACCGAGCAGTACTTC.

A note on this clonotype: A much larger clone is a single base away; this may be a read error. The genes are TRBV5-5 and TRBJ2-4; D gene uncertain. Germline CDR1 reads SGHKS; CDR2 reads YYEKEE (reference sequence). CDR3 size: 16 residues. The CDR3, as DNA: TGTGCCAGCAGCTTATTGGGGTCAATAGACAAAAAGATTCAGTACTTC. It specifies CASSLLGSIDKKIQYF.

Concerning this clonotype itself: A read error may produce the germline difference seen at one junction end. This chain links TRBV4-2 with TRBJ2-7; 8 bases align to TRBD1. The CDR3 consists of 16 residues. From germline, CDR1 is LGHNA and CDR2 YNFKEQ. The CDR3 is CASSQDPGGYSYEQYF. The CDR3 coding sequence is TGTGCTAGCAGCCAAGATCCAGGGGGCTACTCCTACGAGCAGTACTTC.

Turning to this clonotype: Given a much more abundant clone one base away, this may be a read error. This chain links TRBV5-6 with TRBJ1-5; D gene unclear. V gave up 5 bases and J gave up 5 bases, with 17 bases separating them. Germline V gene sequence: CDR1 SGHDT, CDR2 YYEEEE. This CDR3 is built from 15 residues. The CDR3 DNA follows: TGTGCCAGCAGGTCACGAAGGCAGTCGGATCAGCCCCAGCATTTT. It yields the protein CASRSRRQSDQPQHF.

In its sample, this clonotype was seen a few times. Just one base apart from a much larger clone, this may be a read error. The chain joins TRBV6-5 to TRBJ2-2; TRBD1 matches at 10 bases. Germline-derived CDR1 and CDR2 are MNHEY and SVGAGI. The CDR3 loop spans 16 amino acids. This CDR3 reads CASSYSGTGDTGGLFF. DNA for the CDR3: TGTGCCAGCAGTTATTCCGGGACAGGGGACACCGGGGGGCTGTTTTTT.

For this clonotype: One end of the junction varies from germline; a read error may be responsible. The chain is built from TRBV6-2 or TRBV6-3 and TRBJ2-1; 10 bases fit TRBD2. The CDR3 is 14 residues long. CDR1 is MNHEY, CDR2 SVGEGT, per germline. This CDR3 is CANSSTSGTNEQSF. CDR3 coding DNA: TGTGCCAATAGTTCCACTAGCGGGACCAATGAGCAGTCCTTC.

In the case of this clonotype: Just one base apart from a much larger clone, this may be a read error. This rearrangement joins TRBV4-1 to TRBJ2-6; the match to TRBD2 covers 13 bases. The CDR3 sequence is 20 residues long. Trimming removed 0 bases from V and 3 bases from J; junction bases left unmatched: 8. Germline loops: CDR1 MGHRA, CDR2 YSYEKL. The CDR3 region is CASSQEGATSGRDGANVLTF. The CDR3 DNA reads TGCGCCAGCAGCCAAGAAGGGGCTACTAGCGGGAGGGATGGGGCCAACGTCCTGACTTTC.

In regard to this clonotype: This may be a read error: a much more frequent sequence differs by one nucleotide. V usage is TRBV11-2 and J usage is TRBJ2-5; D is possibly TRBD2 (6 bases). The CDR3 sequence is 15 residues long. In germline, CDR1 is SGHAT, CDR2 FQNNGV. CDR3 in amino acids: CASSLVRTTQETKYF. The CDR3 DNA reads TGTGCCAGCAGCTTAGTCCGGACTACCCAAGAGACCAAGTACTTC.

Comment on this clonotype: The junction departs from the called germline gene at one end, perhaps through a read error. V is TRBV11-2 and J is TRBJ2-1; D tentatively reads TRBD1 or TRBD2 (6 bases each). The CDR3 is 19 residues long. Germline V gene sequence: CDR1 SGHAT, CDR2 FQNNGV. This CDR3 reads CASSGLRQVDSRSYNEQFF. CDR3 coding DNA: TGTGCCAGTAGCGGACTAAGACAGGTAGACAGTAGATCCTACAATGAGCAATTCTTC.

Comments on this clonotype: An end of the junction does not agree with germline; a read error may underlie this. The chain uses TRBV5-1 and TRBJ1-2; D uncertain. In germline, CDR1 is SGHRS, CDR2 YFSETQ. The CDR3 extends over 14 amino acids. The CDR3 sequence is CTSNPYPAASGYTF. The CDR3 nucleotides are TGCACCAGCAACCCTTACCCGGCAGCGTCTGGCTACACCTTC. The variable domain in full, completed from reference TRBV5-1 and TRBJ1-2, reads KAGVTQTPRYLIKTRGQQVTLSCSPISGHRSVSWYQQTPGQGLQFLFEYFSETQRNKGNFPGRFSGRQFSNSRSEMNVSTLELGDSALYLCTSNPYPAASGYTFGSGTRLTVV.

This clonotype came up many times. The chain couples TRBV6-2 or TRBV6-3 to TRBJ2-1; weak D call: TRBD2 (7 bases). Looked up from germline, CDR1 is MNHEY and CDR2 is SVGEGT. The CDR3 length is 13 residues. Trimming pared 6 bases from V and 15 bases from J, leaving 21 bases between. CDR3 in amino acids: CASRMGGGARAFF. The DNA of the CDR3 is TGTGCCAGCAGAATGGGAGGGGGGGCTCGCGCGTTCTTC.

This clonotype came up once. A much larger clone lies a single base off, so this may be a read error. This sequence joins TRBV20-1 and TRBJ2-5; 9 positions match TRBD2. The CDR3 runs to 14 residues. The germline V gene encodes CDR1 DFQATT and CDR2 SNEGSKA (reference sequence). For the CDR3, the DNA is TGCAGAGCTAGACTCAGCGGGGGGCGGGAGACCCAGTACTTC. The encoded protein is CRARLSGGRETQYF.

About this clonotype itself: A read error may produce the germline difference seen at one junction end. The chain carries TRBV6-1 and TRBJ2-1; D is ambiguous. Looked up from germline, CDR1 is MNHNS and CDR2 is SASEGT. CDR3 length: 13 amino acids. CDR3 bases: TGCGCCAGCAGTGACCAACGATGCAATGAGCAGTTCTTC. This translates into CASSDQRCNEQFF.